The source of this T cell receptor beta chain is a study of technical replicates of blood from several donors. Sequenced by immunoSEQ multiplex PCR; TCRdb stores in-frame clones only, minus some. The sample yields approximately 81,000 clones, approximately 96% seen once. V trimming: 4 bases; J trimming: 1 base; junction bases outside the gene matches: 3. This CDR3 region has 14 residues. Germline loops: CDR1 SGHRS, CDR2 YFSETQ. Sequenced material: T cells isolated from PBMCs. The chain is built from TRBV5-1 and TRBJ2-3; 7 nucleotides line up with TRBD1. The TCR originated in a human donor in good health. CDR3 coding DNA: TGCGCCAGCAGCGTAGGACAGGGCACAGATACGCAGTATTTT. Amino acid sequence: CASSVGQGTDTQYF.